This TCR beta chain emerged from a study of CD8 T cells in ankylosing spondylitis (dated by TCRdb to between 2016 and 2019). As for the study more broadly: The study set out to find disease-linked TCR variants by profiling T cell receptor beta repertoires in ankylosing spondylitis patients and healthy donors. The whole study cohort included 108 healthy donors and roughly 24 ankylosing spondylitis patients. Peripheral blood was sampled, and synovial fluid was additionally collected from ankylosing spondylitis patients.

CDR1 and CDR2, looked up from the germline V gene, are MNHNS and SASEGT. V gives up 6 bases and J gives up 7 bases, and the segment between their germline ends measures 16 bases. Including cysteine and phenylalanine, the CDR3 has 14 amino acids. The entry retains the CDR3 DNA only, 42 bases that are in frame from base 1. TCRdb records Illumina HiSeq 2500 as the sequencer. Quantitative 5'-RACE with molecular barcodes was used to prepare TCR beta libraries. From the authors' description of their analysis: To identify disease-linked TCR variants, a new computational method was used, one built on a probabilistic model of VDJ rearrangement. TCRdb reprocessed the public reads (quality trimming at Q25 with fastp, clone calling with MiXCR) and kept in-frame beta chains. Rows with one shared CDR3 protein collapse into an entry with the most common genes and DNA. V and J calls and clone size were set by TCRdb, not the authors. The sample table shows about 200,000 distinct CDR3 sequences, and about 7.3% are seen once. The biggest ten clones account for 14% of the sample.

Beyond this particular receptor, the publication reports: According to the report, matched synovial fluid samples from ankylosing spondylitis patients were significantly enriched for the disease-linked clones. Some TCR beta motif variants had previously been reported in synovial fluid and blood of reactive arthritis patients, which suggested common disease-initiation mechanisms. A TCR beta motif made up of several highly homologous amino acid variants appeared to be characteristic of blood from ankylosing spondylitis patients. The disease-linked clones showed a CD8+ phenotype and occurred at relatively low frequencies in peripheral blood.

Regarding this clonotype: Its antigen is not yet known. No much larger clone exists at a distance of one base, and base qualities are not known.

The chain is encoded by TRBV6-1 joined to TRBJ1-5; the D gene identity is not certain. This TCR came from a male donor with ankylosing spondylitis. The material sequenced was blood, either unsorted or a sorted T cell fraction (not recorded which). The DNA sequence is given as TGTGCCAGCAGCCTTGGACGCCGTGGCCAGCCCCAGCATTTT. Translated, this gives CASSLGRRGQPQHF.